This entry features one T cell receptor beta chain sequence. The target of this receptor is not known. One base away there is no much larger clone; base qualities are not given. The data originate from a study of blood T cells in healthy people across ages (dated by TCRdb to the mid-2010s). About the full investigation: In model experiments, template switching captured roughly one uniquely barcoded TCR beta cDNA molecule for every two T cells. Donors of different ages were randomly distributed across sequencing lanes to avoid experimental bias. The donors were divided into four age groups: young (average around 15 years), middle-aged (about 40), aged (roughly 66) and long-lived (around 87). Using deep sequencing normalized with unique cDNA molecular identifiers, the study measured how TCR beta repertoire diversity changes with age. Using the same blood draw, the study looked at two additional independent replicas of 1 million unique cDNA reads for two donors, one aged 18 to 29 and the other aged 80 or older.

In the germline V gene (reference sequence), CDR1 corresponds to LGHDT and CDR2 to YNNKEL. The CDR3 goes from the cysteine to the phenylalanine over 14 residues. This entry keeps only the CDR3 DNA: 42 bases, framed from base 1. Trimming removed 6 bases from V and 2 bases from J, leaving 13 bases between the germline ends. Preparation of the library involved 5' RACE. TCRdb names Illumina HiSeq 2500 as the instrument used. A second PCR of roughly 6 to 12 cycles was performed with a sample-barcoded 5' primer and a J-beta primer mix. A template-switch 5' adaptor carrying 12 random nucleotides introduced a unique molecular identifier onto each TCR beta cDNA molecule. Each sample yielded at least 3 million CDR3-containing paired-end reads. The Mint cDNA synthesis kit, primed by a TRBC-specific oligonucleotide, was used to synthesize first-strand cDNA from all RNA. All cDNA was treated with uracil-DNA glycosylase and then went through a first 18-cycle PCR with the universal primers M1SS and BC2_uni_R. The source study handled its data this way. Normalization of each sample was performed by random selection of 1 million high-quality reads, each carrying a distinct molecular identifier. Instead of being binned into consensus sequences, reads that shared molecular identifiers were thrown out. MiTCR, run with a Q25 quality threshold and the strictest error-elimination algorithm, handled CDR3 identification, clonotype clustering and error correction. A nonparametric unseen species model with Euler transformation was used to estimate lower-bound total TCR beta diversity. TCRdb trimmed public reads at Q25 via fastp, called clones via MiXCR and kept in-frame beta chains. Entries that share a CDR3 protein sequence are merged under the most common genes and DNA. The authors' filters were not applied to this entry. The sample data list about 680,000 distinct CDR3 sequences, and around 49% of these were observed just once. Roughly 34% of the sample rests with the top ten.

Donors were 30 to 45 systemically healthy Caucasian individuals from Russia aged about 6 to 100 years. Ten milliliters of peripheral blood were collected from each donor into EDTA-treated Vacutainer tubes. Ficoll-Paque density-gradient centrifugation was used to isolate PBMCs, with at least 6.5 million obtained per sample. Total RNA, at least 6 micrograms per sample, was extracted from PBMCs with Trizol reagent. For every donor, flow cytometry on a PBMC aliquot measured the percentage of naive CD45RAhigh/CD27high T cells. Study-wide findings and limitations: Since profiling was done on bulk unsorted PBMCs, naive and antigen-experienced compartments could not be conclusively compared. As age increased, observed TCR beta diversity per million T cells dropped in a roughly linear way, and a significant reduction was already evident by age 40. Observed TCR beta diversity correlated strongly with the percentage of naive T cells measured by flow cytometry. Estimates of total diversity based on one million sequenced T cells were regarded as lower bounds and as underestimates. Because the CMV infection status of the donors was unknown, age-related changes in expanded clonotypes may potentially have been confounded. The long-lived group showed more naive CD4+ T cells, fewer expanded clones and increased TCR diversity than the aged group, suggesting age selection.

This sequence uses TRBV3-1 and TRBJ2-5; 6 matching bases give a weak D call of TRBD2. The sample consisted of blood. The clonotype originates from a woman aged 60-70 years in good health. The bases are TGTGCCAGCAGATACCGGGGGACTCAAGAGACCCAGTACTTC. Protein translation: CASRYRGTQETQYF.